This paragraph reports one T cell receptor beta chain. The antigen is unknown. This sample was included in a study of cytomegalovirus exposure and HLA in healthy donors. Germline loops: CDR1 SEHNR, CDR2 FQNEAQ (reference sequence). The length of the CDR3 is 16 residues. With 5 bases removed from V and 6 bases from J, the gap between germline ends came to 22 bases. Assay used: immunoSEQ multiplex PCR; TCRdb lists only in-frame clones, some missing. This sample carries around 300,000 clones, 88% of them seen once, and the ten largest clones take 0.92%. General study results and limits: Rare sequences made up most TCRs, while some public TCRs were found in many donors. High specificity and sensitivity for cytomegalovirus status were reported for the classifier.

The gene calls are TRBV7-9 and TRBJ1-1, with a tentative D call TRBD1 (5 bases). The clonotype was recovered from a young woman in good health and CMV-seronegative. The sample was PBMCs. This CDR3 reads CASSPSGGVIVAEAFF. The CDR3 DNA is TGTGCCAGCAGCCCCAGTGGGGGGGTAATTGTGGCTGAAGCTTTCTTT.